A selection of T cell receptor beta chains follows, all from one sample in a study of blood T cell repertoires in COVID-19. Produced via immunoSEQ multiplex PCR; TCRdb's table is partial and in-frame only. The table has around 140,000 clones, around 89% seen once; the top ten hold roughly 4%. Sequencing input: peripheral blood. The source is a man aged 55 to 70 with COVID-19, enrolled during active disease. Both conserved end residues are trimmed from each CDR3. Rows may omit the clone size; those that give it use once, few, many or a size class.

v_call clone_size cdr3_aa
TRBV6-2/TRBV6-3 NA ASSSSDQIQGVSNQPQH
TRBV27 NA ASSRQGGPSSLINYGYT
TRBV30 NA ACCRPNEQY
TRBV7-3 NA ASSLTKGVVYEQY
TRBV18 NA ASSPNVGDLNYGYT
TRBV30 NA AWSELGGIEAF
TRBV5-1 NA ASSRGRGTEAF
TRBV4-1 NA ASSQGLQKTDNSPLH
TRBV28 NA ASSLGTGGIGGYT
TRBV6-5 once ASSYVEGSYEQY
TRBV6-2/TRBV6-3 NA ASSRGDGQENTEAF
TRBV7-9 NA ASSLLGADNYGYT
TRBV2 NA ASRRGGWEQY
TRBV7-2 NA ASSLGLAGGTGELF
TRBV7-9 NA ASSLSQDRRSEKLF
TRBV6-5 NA ASSYPGTGELF
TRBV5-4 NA ASSLAAGGDYGYT
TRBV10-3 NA AIRGQGSPRLYEQY
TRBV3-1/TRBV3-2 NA ASSQGLGQLF
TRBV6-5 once ASRGDSYEQY
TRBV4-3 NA ASSQGTSSPTGELF
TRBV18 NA ASSPGTGAYNEQF
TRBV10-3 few AISPDSNYGYT
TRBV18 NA ASSLTRGEVNTEAF
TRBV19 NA ASSPDGQAANTGELF
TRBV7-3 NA ASSLGAGNEQF
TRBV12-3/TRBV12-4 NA ASSLRQGEKLF
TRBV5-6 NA ASSLVTGIYGYT
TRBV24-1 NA ATSDPYGSSYNSPLH
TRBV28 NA ASSFGGQGLF
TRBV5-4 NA ASSSSGGNQETQY
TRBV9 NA ASSQGGTQY
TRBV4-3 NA ASSQDYRGRSGGYT
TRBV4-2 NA ASSQDRPHSSGGAHETQY
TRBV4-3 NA ASSQGTPNYGYT
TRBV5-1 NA ASSSYSNTGELF
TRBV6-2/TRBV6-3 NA ASSYSGTANTEAF
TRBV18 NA ASSRTVNYEQY
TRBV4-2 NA ASSQDGQENTEAF